The 31 T cell receptor beta chains listed next were all sequenced from one sample in a study of post-analysis software for immune sequencing data. Study observations and caveats: Included in a set of about 5 TRBV segments more frequent in patients than controls were TRBV5-6, TRBV5-1 and TRBV20-1.

Antigen specificity for these receptors is unknown. The TCR beta cDNA libraries contained unique molecular identifiers. TCRdb independently ran MiXCR on the PCR reads; one entry per CDR3 protein. The table shows hundreds of thousands of distinct CDR3 sequences, with around 64% occurring only once. Sequenced sample: blood. These receptors all stem from a girl aged 2 to 10 with multiple sclerosis.

The chain is built from TRBV12-3 or TRBV12-4 and TRBJ1-2; D possibly corresponds to TRBD1 (5 bases). The CDR3 has 13 residues. Trimming cost V 3 bases and J 6 bases, with 11 bases left between them. The CDR3 spells CASSFAGQDGYTF. The CDR3 nucleotides are TGTGCCAGCAGTTTTGCAGGGCAAGATGGCTACACCTTC.

This rearrangement joins TRBV4-2 to TRBJ2-1; possibly TRBD2 for D (5 bases). Germline CDR1 reads LGHNA; CDR2 reads YNFKEQ. Trimming stripped 4 bases from V and 14 bases from J, with 27 bases between. CDR3 size: 16 residues. The CDR3 here is CASSREMGVAPSLEFF. CDR3 coding DNA: TGTGCCAGCAGCCGAGAAATGGGAGTAGCGCCCTCCTTGGAGTTCTTC.

V is TRBV2 and J is TRBJ1-5; possible D gene TRBD1, 6 bases. CDR3 length equals 13 residues. Per the germline V gene, CDR1 is SNHLY and CDR2 is FYNNEI. V lost 6 bases to trimming and J lost 2 bases, with 8 bases between them. CDR3 nucleotide sequence: TGTGCCAGCAGACCAGGGGGCAATCAGCCCCAGCATTTT. It specifies CASRPGGNQPQHF.

There are a few counts of this clonotype. The chain recombines TRBV12-3 or TRBV12-4 with TRBJ1-2; 8 nucleotides agree with TRBD1. Trimming at V came to 1 base and at J to 6 bases, leaving 1 base not matched to a gene. This CDR3 is 13 amino acids long. The CDR3 nucleotides read TGTGCCAGCAGTTTAGGGACAGGGCATGGCTACACCTTC. As protein: CASSLGTGHGYTF.

This clonotype was detected a few times. V is TRBV25-1 and J is TRBJ2-1; 7 bases map to TRBD1. The V and J ends lost 5 bases and 5 bases, in that order; junction bases with no gene match: 15. This CDR3 is built from 17 residues. The germline V gene encodes CDR1 MGHDK and CDR2 SYGVNS. CDR3 in amino acids: CASSRPRTGQPHNEQFF. CDR3 in DNA: TGTGCCAGCAGTCGACCAAGGACGGGACAGCCTCACAATGAGCAGTTCTTC. The variable domain in full, completed from reference TRBV25-1 and TRBJ2-1, reads EADIYQTPRYLVIGTGKKITLECSQTMGHDKMYWYQQDPGMELHLIHYSYGVNSTEKGDLSSESTVSRIRTEHFPLTLESARPSHTSQYLCASSRPRTGQPHNEQFFGPGTRLTVL.

This chain uses TRBV20-1 with TRBJ2-3, with D uncertain. With 1 base removed from V and 5 bases from J, the gap between germline ends came to 10 bases. CDR1 DFQATT and CDR2 SNEGSKA come from the germline V gene (reference sequence). The CDR3 length is 13 residues. The CDR3 nucleotides read TGCAGTGCTAGAGGTGGCGGAGAAGATACGCAGTATTTT. It is translated as CSARGGGEDTQYF.

In this sample, this clonotype turned up a few times. CDR3 residues: CATSDSTRGRRQFF. The CDR3 DNA reads TGTGCCACCAGTGATTCCACTCGGGGGAGGAGGCAGTTCTTC. This chain uses TRBV24-1 with TRBJ2-1, with TRBD2 as a possible D gene (6 bases). Looked up from germline, CDR1 is KGHDR and CDR2 is SFDVKD. The V end lost 2 bases, the J end lost 12 bases, and 16 bases lay between the germline ends. CDR3 length: 14 amino acids.

This clonotype was counted a few times. The chain combines TRBV7-2 with TRBJ2-5, with D tentatively TRBD1 (6 bases). The V gene lost 2 bases and the J gene lost 11 bases, with 6 bases spanning the gap. Germline assignment: CDR1 SGHTA and CDR2 FQGNSA. CDR3 length equals 10 residues. The CDR3 loop is CASSLQGQYF. CDR3 nucleotides: TGTGCCAGCAGCTTACAGGGGCAGTACTTC.

The V call is TRBV5-1, the J call TRBJ2-3; D remains unclear. Germline CDR1 is SGHRS and CDR2 is YFSETQ. Trimming removed 4 bases from V and 0 bases from J, with 6 bases in between. The CDR3 extends over 13 amino acids. CDR3 DNA: TGCGCCAGCAGCGAACTCAGCACAGATACGCAGTATTTT. It yields the protein CASSELSTDTQYF.

The chain has TRBV29-1 and TRBJ2-4; D uncertain. With the DNA end fitting TRBJ2-7 better, the J assignment may be wrong. CDR1 and CDR2 from the germline V gene are SQVTM and ANQGSEA. CDR3 length equals 14 residues. In DNA, the CDR3 is TGCAGCGTTGACGTGGGCAGGCCCAGCTACGAGCAGTACTTC. Translation: CSVDVGRPSYEQYF.

The gene calls are TRBV20-1 and TRBJ2-4, with TRBD1 identical over 9 bases. CDR3 length equals 15 residues. The germline gives CDR1 DFQATT, CDR2 SNEGSKA (reference sequence). Trimming cost V 3 bases and J 1 base; bases outside gene matches: 4. CDR3 in amino acids: CSARGQGFAKNIQYF. In nucleotides, the CDR3 is TGCAGTGCTAGGGGACAGGGTTTCGCCAAAAACATTCAGTACTTC.

This rearrangement joins TRBV20-1 to TRBJ2-3; 8 bases match TRBD2. This CDR3 spans 16 amino acids. Germline loops: CDR1 DFQATT, CDR2 SNEGSKA (reference sequence). J gave up 5 bases and V 4 bases, and 14 bases lay outside the gene matches. DNA of the CDR3: TGCAGTGCTAAGCCGGGACTAGACGGGCGAGGAGATACGCAGTATTTT. Protein sequence: CSAKPGLDGRGDTQYF.

In its sample, this clonotype was seen a few times. The chain is built from TRBV20-1 and TRBJ2-7; 9 bases match TRBD2. Germline V gene data show CDR1 as DFQATT and CDR2 as SNEGSKA (reference sequence). CDR3 length: 13 amino acids. V shed 6 bases, J shed 3 bases, and the junction held 6 bases outside the gene matches. The CDR3: CSALAGSVYEQYF. Written as DNA, the CDR3 is TGCAGTGCCCTAGCGGGAAGTGTCTACGAGCAGTACTTC.

This chain connects TRBV21-1 to TRBJ2-7. TRBV21-1 constitutes a pseudogene. The CDR3 consists of 16 residues. CDR3 DNA: TGTGCCAGCAGCAAAGTTCAGGGTGGGGGCACCTACGAGCAGTACTTC. Its translation: CASSKVQGGGTYEQYF.

The V call is TRBV12-3 or TRBV12-4, the J call TRBJ1-2; no clear D. Trimming removed 3 bases from V and 1 base from J, with 9 bases in between. The CDR3 sequence is 14 residues long. CDR3 protein: CASSLNGFNYGYTF. In DNA form, the CDR3 reads TGTGCCAGCAGTTTGAACGGCTTTAACTATGGCTACACCTTC.

The V gene is TRBV30, the J gene TRBJ1-5, with a tentative D call TRBD1 (5 bases). The germline V gene encodes CDR1 GTSNPN and CDR2 SVGIG (reference sequence). V was shortened by 5 bases and J by 6 bases, with 17 bases between the two germline ends. This CDR3 has 14 residues. Here the CDR3 reads CAWGKQEGSQPQHF. The DNA for the CDR3 is TGTGCCTGGGGTAAACAGGAGGGAAGTCAGCCCCAGCATTTT.

V and J are TRBV6-5 and TRBJ2-3, with D hard to call. There are 13 residues in the CDR3. CDR1 MNHEY and CDR2 SVGAGI come from the germline V gene. V was pared by 4 bases and J by 2 bases, with 7 bases between. The CDR3 here is CASSSLSTDTQYF. CDR3 coding DNA: TGTGCCAGCAGTTCTCTTTCCACAGATACGCAGTATTTT.

The chain couples TRBV29-1 to TRBJ2-7; 8 bases are shared with TRBD2. This CDR3 is built from 14 residues. Germline loops: CDR1 SQVTM, CDR2 ANQGSEA. J lost 3 bases, V lost 6 bases, and 10 bases had no gene match. The CDR3 nucleotides are TGCAGCGTAAAGAAGACTAGCGCAATCTACGAGCAGTACTTC. Protein: CSVKKTSAIYEQYF.

The rearrangement joins TRBV29-1 to TRBJ2-7; 8 bases map to TRBD1. The junction had 7 bases not matched to a gene; V was cut back by 2 bases and J by 7 bases. This CDR3 is 13 amino acids long. CDR1 is SQVTM, CDR2 ANQGSEA, per germline. The CDR3 loop is CSVEMTGETEQYF. In nucleotides, the CDR3 is TGCAGCGTTGAAATGACAGGGGAAACGGAGCAGTACTTC.

This clonotype was counted once. Here the CDR3 reads CASSPEGHPNYGYTF. Written as DNA, the CDR3 is TGTGCCAGCAGCCCAGAAGGCCATCCTAACTATGGCTACACCTTC. The chain recombines TRBV7-2 with TRBJ1-2, with unresolved D. Germline loops: CDR1 SGHTA, CDR2 FQGNSA. The CDR3 is 15 residues long. V was cut by 5 bases and J by 0 bases, with 13 bases left in between.

The J gene is TRBJ2-5, the V gene TRBV25-1, with D uncertain. Between the trimmed V and J ends, which lost 5 bases and 0 bases, there was a span of 13 bases. The CDR3 covers 15 residues. Germline CDR1 is MGHDK and CDR2 is SYGVNS. The CDR3, as DNA: TGTGCCAGCAGTCCGACACTGTCTTACCAAGAGACCCAGTACTTC. This encodes CASSPTLSYQETQYF. Based on the CDR3 plus reference TRBV25-1 and TRBJ2-5, the full variable domain is EADIYQTPRYLVIGTGKKITLECSQTMGHDKMYWYQQDPGMELHLIHYSYGVNSTEKGDLSSESTVSRIRTEHFPLTLESARPSHTSQYLCASSPTLSYQETQYFGPGTRLLVL.

DNA for the CDR3: TGTGCCAGCAGCTCACCAGTCGGGAAGTCTCCCTACAATGAGCAGTTCTTC. It codes for CASSSPVGKSPYNEQFF. V and J are TRBV7-2 and TRBJ2-1; tentative D call: TRBD2 (5 bases). Germline V gene sequence: CDR1 SGHTA, CDR2 FQGNSA. CDR3 length: 17 amino acids. V was cut by 4 bases and J by 2 bases, with 18 bases left in between.

Regarding this clonotype: One end of the junction varies from germline; a read error may be responsible. The chain combines TRBV2 with TRBJ2-5; 13 nucleotides line up with TRBD2. Per the germline V gene, CDR1 is SNHLY and CDR2 is FYNNEI. CDR3 length: 16 residues. In DNA, the CDR3 is TGTACCAGCAGTGAATTCGGGACTAGCGGGGAAGAGACCCAGTACTTC. Its translation is CTSSEFGTSGEETQYF.

V is TRBV20-1 and J is TRBJ1-1; no clear D gene. Germline lookup yields CDR1 DFQATT and CDR2 SNEGSKA (reference sequence). The CDR3 is 13 residues long. Trimming took 1 base from V and 10 from J, leaving 16 bases between them. CDR3: CSARVAGQKAAFF. CDR3 sequence (DNA): TGCAGTGCTAGAGTTGCGGGCCAAAAGGCAGCTTTCTTT.

The gene calls are TRBV9 and TRBJ2-1, with D hard to call. Between the trimmed V and J ends, which lost 0 bases and 9 bases, there was a span of 7 bases. CDR1 is SGDLS and CDR2 is YYNGEE in the germline V gene. The CDR3 is 12 residues long. The CDR3 DNA reads TGTGCCAGCAGCGTAGTGAGTGGTGAGCAGTTCTTC. Translated: CASSVVSGEQFF.

This clonotype was counted only a few times. J is TRBJ2-1 and V is TRBV3-1; D may match TRBD1 or TRBD2 (5 bases each). Germline V gene sequence: CDR1 LGHDT, CDR2 YNNKEL (reference sequence). Between the trimmed V and J ends, which lost 0 bases and 7 bases, there was a span of 16 bases. The CDR3 has 16 amino acids. For the CDR3, the DNA is TGTGCCAGCAGCCAAGATGTGGGGCCTGGGGGAAATGAGCAGTTCTTC. It is translated as CASSQDVGPGGNEQFF.

The chain combines TRBV12-3 or TRBV12-4 with TRBJ2-7; D remains unclear. CDR3 length: 13 residues. The V gene lost 3 bases and the J gene lost 4 bases, with 10 bases spanning the gap. The CDR3 region is CASSFATEYEQYF. The CDR3 DNA reads as TGTGCCAGCAGTTTCGCGACTGAGTACGAGCAGTACTTC.

This chain joins TRBV5-5 and TRBJ1-2, with unresolved D. The V end lost 4 bases, the J end lost 12 bases, and 16 bases lay between the germline ends. Looked up from germline, CDR1 is SGHKS and CDR2 is YYEKEE (reference sequence). The CDR3 is 12 residues long. The CDR3: CASSPGEYRHTF. CDR3 nucleotide sequence: TGTGCCAGCAGCCCCGGGGAATATCGCCACACCTTC.

On this clonotype: At one boundary the junction diverges from the germline segment, which might be a read error. The chain has TRBV7-2 and TRBJ2-4; 7 positions match TRBD1. Germline CDR1 is SGHTA and CDR2 is FQGNSA. CDR3 length: 17 residues. The CDR3 coding sequence is TGTGCCAGCAGCCCACAGGGGTTTCTCTTAGCCAAAAACACTCAGTACTTC. This sequence encodes CASSPQGFLLAKNTQYF.

This clonotype was seen more than once but under ten times. V is TRBV7-2 and J is TRBJ1-2; D might be TRBD1 (6 bases). Trimming removed 3 bases at V and 6 bases at J, with 8 bases between. The germline gives CDR1 SGHTA, CDR2 FQGNSA. This CDR3 comprises 12 residues. CDR3 coding DNA: TGTGCCAGCAGCTTGTACAGGGATGGCTACACCTTC. Amino acids: CASSLYRDGYTF.

The CDR3 nucleotides are TGCAGTGCCACGGGAGCCAATGACTACGAGCAGTACTTC. It is translated as CSATGANDYEQYF. The chain recombines TRBV20-1 with TRBJ2-7, with a tentative D call TRBD2 (6 bases). V gave up 6 bases and J gave up 3 bases, with 15 bases separating them. The CDR3 has 13 amino acids. CDR1 and CDR2 from the germline V gene are DFQATT and SNEGSKA (reference sequence).